This TCR beta chain was found in a study of tumor and adjacent non-tumor tissue in lung cancer. The wider study: Stage I to III disease affected roughly 10 men and roughly 5 women aged about 31 to 85.

The library came from three nested PCR rounds adapted from ARM-PCR protocols. One entry per CDR3 protein results from TCRdb running MiXCR on the multiplex PCR reads. The data hold around 120,000 distinct CDR3 sequences, with approximately 71% observed a single time. Study-wide results and caveats: Normal lung showed higher cumulative top 100 clone frequency than tumor. Tumor tissue had significantly higher TCR diversity than normal lung. Higher tumor TCR diversity was associated with shorter survival.

This sample's RNA came from whole unsorted tissue. To note about this clonotype: Its specificity is unknown. One end of the junction does not line up with germline, which may come from a read error.

CDR3 length equals 14 residues. The V gene's germline CDR1 is SGHTA and CDR2 FQGNSA. This sequence originates from a man aged 30 to 45 with non-small cell lung cancer. The rearrangement uses TRBV7-2 and TRBJ2-3; 9 positions agree with TRBD2. Input material: lung tumor tissue. CDR3 protein: CASSSRLAGDTQCF. The CDR3, as DNA: TGTGCCAGCAGCAGTCGATTAGCGGGGGATACGCAGTGTTTT.